Here is one T cell receptor (beta chain) with its context. Each participant's cohort was designated according to participant-reported clinical history. The data belong to a study of blood T cell repertoires in COVID-19. Study background: PBMCs, B-cell-depleted T cells, or T cells provided the cDNA or gDNA that made up the material.

The table came from immunoSEQ multiplex PCR; TCRdb's copy has only in-frame clones and leaves some out. The sample lists over 250,000 clones, about four fifths occurring once. The CDR3 totals 14 residues. Between the trimmed V and J ends, which lost 5 bases and 1 base, there was a span of 9 bases. Germline V gene sequence: CDR1 SEHNR, CDR2 FQNEAQ (reference sequence). This TCR came from a man aged 35-49 years who had been exposed to COVID-19. The sequenced sample was PBMCs or T cells enriched from blood (not recorded which). This chain joins TRBV7-9 and TRBJ1-3, with D unclear. CDR3 in DNA: TGTGCCAGCAGCCCTGACATTTCTGGAAACACCATATATTTT. It specifies CASSPDISGNTIYF.